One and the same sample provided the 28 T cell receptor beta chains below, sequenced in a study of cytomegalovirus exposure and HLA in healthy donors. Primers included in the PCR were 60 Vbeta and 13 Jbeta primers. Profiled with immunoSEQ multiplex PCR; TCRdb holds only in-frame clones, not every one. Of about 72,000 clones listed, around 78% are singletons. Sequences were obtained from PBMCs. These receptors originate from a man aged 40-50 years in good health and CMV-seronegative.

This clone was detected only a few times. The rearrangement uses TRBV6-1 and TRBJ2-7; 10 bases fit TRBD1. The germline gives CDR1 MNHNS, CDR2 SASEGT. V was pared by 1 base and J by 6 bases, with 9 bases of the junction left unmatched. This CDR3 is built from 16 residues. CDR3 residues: CASSEGSRDRGSEQYF. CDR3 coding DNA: TGTGCCAGCAGTGAAGGTTCGAGGGACAGGGGCAGCGAGCAGTACTTC.

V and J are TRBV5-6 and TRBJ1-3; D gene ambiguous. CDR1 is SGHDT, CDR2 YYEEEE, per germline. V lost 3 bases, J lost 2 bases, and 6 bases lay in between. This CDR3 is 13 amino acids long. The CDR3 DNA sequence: TGTGCCAGCAGCTCGAGAGCTGGAAACACCATATATTTT. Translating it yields CASSSRAGNTIYF. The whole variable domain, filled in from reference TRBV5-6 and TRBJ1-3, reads DAGVTQSPTHLIKTRGQQVTLRCSPKSGHDTVSWYQQALGQGPQFIFQYYEEEERQRGNFPDRFSGHQFPNYSSELNVNALLLGDSALYLCASSSRAGNTIYFGEGSWLTVV.

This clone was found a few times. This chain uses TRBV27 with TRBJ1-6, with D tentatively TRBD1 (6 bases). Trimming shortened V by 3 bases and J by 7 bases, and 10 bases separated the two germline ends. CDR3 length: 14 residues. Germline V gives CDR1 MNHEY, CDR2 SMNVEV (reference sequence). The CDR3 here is CASSFWQGNSPLHF. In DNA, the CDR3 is TGTGCCAGCAGTTTTTGGCAGGGGAATTCACCCCTCCACTTT.

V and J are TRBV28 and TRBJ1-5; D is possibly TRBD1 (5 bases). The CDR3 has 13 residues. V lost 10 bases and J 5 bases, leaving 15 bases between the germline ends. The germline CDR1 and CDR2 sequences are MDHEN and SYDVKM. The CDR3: CAIQTLGDQPQHF. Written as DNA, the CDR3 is TGTGCCATCCAGACCTTAGGGGATCAGCCCCAGCATTTT.

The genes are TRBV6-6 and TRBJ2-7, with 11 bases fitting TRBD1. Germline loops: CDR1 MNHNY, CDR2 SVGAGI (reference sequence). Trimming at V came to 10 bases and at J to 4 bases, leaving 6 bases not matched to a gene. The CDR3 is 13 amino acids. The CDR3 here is CAIGDRGLYEQYF. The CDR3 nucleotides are TGTGCCATTGGGGACAGGGGGTTGTACGAGCAGTACTTC.

Here the CDR3 reads CASRRFTLAGGPNTGELFF. As DNA, the CDR3 is TGTGCCAGCAGGCGATTCACCCTAGCGGGGGGGCCGAACACCGGGGAGCTGTTTTTT. The chain uses TRBV7-2 and TRBJ2-2; 12 bases are a match to TRBD2. CDR3 length: 19 residues. V shed 6 bases, J shed 0 bases, and the junction held 11 bases outside the gene matches. Per germline, CDR1 SGHTA and CDR2 FQGNSA.

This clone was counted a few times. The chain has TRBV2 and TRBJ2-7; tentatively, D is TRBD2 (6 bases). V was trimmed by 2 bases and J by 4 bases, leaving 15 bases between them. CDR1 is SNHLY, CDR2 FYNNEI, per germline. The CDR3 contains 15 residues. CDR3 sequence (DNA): TGTGCCAGCAGTGAAAGTGGGACTCCCCTTTACGAGCAGTACTTC. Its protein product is CASSESGTPLYEQYF.

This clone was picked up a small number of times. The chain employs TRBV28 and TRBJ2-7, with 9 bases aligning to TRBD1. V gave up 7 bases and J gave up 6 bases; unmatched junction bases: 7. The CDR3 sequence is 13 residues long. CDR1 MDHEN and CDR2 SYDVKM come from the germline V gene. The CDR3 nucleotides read TGTGCCAGCAACCCAGGGACAGGGAGCGAGCAGTACTTC. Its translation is CASNPGTGSEQYF.

The CDR3 nucleotides read TGCGCCAGCAGCTTGGGAGGTTACAATGAGCAGTTCTTC. This encodes CASSLGGYNEQFF. This sequence joins TRBV5-1 and TRBJ2-1; unclear D gene. The V gene lost 0 bases and the J gene lost 4 bases, with 5 bases spanning the gap. This CDR3 contains 13 residues. The germline V gene encodes CDR1 SGHRS and CDR2 YFSETQ.

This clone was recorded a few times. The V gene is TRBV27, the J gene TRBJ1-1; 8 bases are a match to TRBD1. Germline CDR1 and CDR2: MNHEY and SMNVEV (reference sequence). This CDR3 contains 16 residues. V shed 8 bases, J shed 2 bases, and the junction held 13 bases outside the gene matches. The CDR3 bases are TGTGCCAGCCGTCGGGACAGGACTCCTTTAAACACTGAAGCTTTCTTT. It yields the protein CASRRDRTPLNTEAFF.

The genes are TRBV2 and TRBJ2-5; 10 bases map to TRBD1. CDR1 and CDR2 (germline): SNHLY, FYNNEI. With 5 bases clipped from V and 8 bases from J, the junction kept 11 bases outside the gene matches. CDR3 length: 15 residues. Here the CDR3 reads CASSIYRDRGQTQYF. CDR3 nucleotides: TGTGCCAGCAGTATTTACCGGGACAGGGGTCAAACCCAGTACTTC.

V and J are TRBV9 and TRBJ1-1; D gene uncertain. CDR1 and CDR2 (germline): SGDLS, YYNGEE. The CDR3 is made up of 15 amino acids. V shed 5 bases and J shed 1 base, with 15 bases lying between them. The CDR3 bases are TGTGCCAGCAGTCGCGACCTGCGGGCGAACACTGAAGCTTTCTTT. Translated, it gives CASSRDLRANTEAFF.

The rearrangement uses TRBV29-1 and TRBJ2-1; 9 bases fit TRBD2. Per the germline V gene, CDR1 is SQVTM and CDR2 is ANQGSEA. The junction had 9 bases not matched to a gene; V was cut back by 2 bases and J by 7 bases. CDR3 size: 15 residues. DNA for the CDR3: TGCAGCGTTGAACAGACGGCGGGGGGGCTGAATGAGCAGTTCTTC. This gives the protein CSVEQTAGGLNEQFF.

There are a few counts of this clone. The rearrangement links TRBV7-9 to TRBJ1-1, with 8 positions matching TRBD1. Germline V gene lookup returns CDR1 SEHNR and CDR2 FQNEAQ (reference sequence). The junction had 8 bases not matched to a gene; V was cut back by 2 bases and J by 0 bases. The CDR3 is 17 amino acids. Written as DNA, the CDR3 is TGTGCCAGCAGCTTACGACAGGGGCCTGCTTTGAACACTGAAGCTTTCTTT. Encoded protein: CASSLRQGPALNTEAFF.

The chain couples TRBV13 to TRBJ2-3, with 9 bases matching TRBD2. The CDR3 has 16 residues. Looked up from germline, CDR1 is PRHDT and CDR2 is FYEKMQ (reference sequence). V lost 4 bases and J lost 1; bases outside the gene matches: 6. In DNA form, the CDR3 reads TGTGCCAGCAGCTCTATGACTAGCGGAGGCACAGATACGCAGTATTTT. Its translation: CASSSMTSGGTDTQYF. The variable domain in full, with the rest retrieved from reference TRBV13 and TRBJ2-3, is AAGVIQSPRHLIKEKRETATLKCYPIPRHDTVYWYQQGPGQDPQFLISFYEKMQSDKGSIPDRFSAQQFSDYHSELNMSSLELGDSALYFCASSSMTSGGTDTQYFGPGTRLTVL.

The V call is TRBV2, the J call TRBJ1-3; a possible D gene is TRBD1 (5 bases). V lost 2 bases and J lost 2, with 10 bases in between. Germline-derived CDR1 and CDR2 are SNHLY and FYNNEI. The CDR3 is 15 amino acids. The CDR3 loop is CASSESGPPGNTIYF. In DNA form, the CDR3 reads TGTGCCAGCAGTGAATCAGGGCCCCCTGGAAACACCATATATTTT.

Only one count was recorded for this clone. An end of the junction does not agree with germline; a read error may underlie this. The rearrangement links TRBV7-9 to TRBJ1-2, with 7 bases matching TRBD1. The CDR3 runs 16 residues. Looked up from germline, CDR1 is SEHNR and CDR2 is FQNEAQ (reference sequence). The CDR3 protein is CSSSLARGGGDYGYTF. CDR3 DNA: TGTTCCAGCAGCTTAGCGCGAGGAGGGGGCGACTATGGCTACACCTTC.

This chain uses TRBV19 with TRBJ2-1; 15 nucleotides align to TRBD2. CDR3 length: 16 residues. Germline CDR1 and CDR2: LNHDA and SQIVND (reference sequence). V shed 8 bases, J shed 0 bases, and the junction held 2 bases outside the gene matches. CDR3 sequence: CASGTSGGSSYNEQFF. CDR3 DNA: TGTGCCAGTGGGACTAGCGGGGGGAGCTCCTACAATGAGCAGTTCTTC.

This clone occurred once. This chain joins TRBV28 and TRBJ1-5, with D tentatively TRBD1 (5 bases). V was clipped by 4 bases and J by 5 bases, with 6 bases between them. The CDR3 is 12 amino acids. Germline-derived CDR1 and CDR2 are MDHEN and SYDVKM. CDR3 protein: CASSSGYQPQHF. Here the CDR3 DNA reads TGTGCCAGCAGTTCAGGGTATCAGCCCCAGCATTTT.

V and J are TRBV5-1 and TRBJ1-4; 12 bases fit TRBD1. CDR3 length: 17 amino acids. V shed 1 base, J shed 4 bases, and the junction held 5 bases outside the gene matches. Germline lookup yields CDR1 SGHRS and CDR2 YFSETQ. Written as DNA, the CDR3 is TGCGCCAGCAGCTTGTGGGGACAGGGGGCGAATAATGAAAAACTGTTTTTT. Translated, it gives CASSLWGQGANNEKLFF. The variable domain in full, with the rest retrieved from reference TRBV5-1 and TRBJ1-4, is KAGVTQTPRYLIKTRGQQVTLSCSPISGHRSVSWYQQTPGQGLQFLFEYFSETQRNKGNFPGRFSGRQFSNSRSEMNVSTLELGDSALYLCASSLWGQGANNEKLFFGSGTQLSVL.

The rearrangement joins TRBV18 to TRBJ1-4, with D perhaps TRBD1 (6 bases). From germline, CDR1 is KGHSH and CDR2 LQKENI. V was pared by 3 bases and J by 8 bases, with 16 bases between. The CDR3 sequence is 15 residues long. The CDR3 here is CASSPRETGREKLFF. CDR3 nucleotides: TGTGCCAGCTCACCGCGTGAGACAGGACGCGAAAAACTGTTTTTT.

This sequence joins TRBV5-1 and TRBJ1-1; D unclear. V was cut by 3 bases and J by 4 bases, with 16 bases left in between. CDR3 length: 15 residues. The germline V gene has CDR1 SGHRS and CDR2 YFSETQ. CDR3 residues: CASSSYDGDGTEAFF. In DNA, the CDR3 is TGCGCCAGCAGCTCCTATGACGGGGATGGCACTGAAGCTTTCTTT.

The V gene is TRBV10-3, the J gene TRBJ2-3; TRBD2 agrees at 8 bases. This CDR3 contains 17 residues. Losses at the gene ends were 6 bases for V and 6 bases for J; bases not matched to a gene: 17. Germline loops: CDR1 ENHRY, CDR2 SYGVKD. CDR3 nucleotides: TGTGCCATCAGCCAACAGCCGGGACTAGGGGGTGGGGATACGCAGTATTTT. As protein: CAISQQPGLGGGDTQYF.

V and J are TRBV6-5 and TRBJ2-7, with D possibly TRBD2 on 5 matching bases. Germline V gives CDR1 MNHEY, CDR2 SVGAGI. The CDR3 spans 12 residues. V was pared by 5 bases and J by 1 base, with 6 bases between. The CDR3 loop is CASSRGSYEQYF. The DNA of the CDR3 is TGTGCCAGCAGTCGGGGATCCTACGAGCAGTACTTC.

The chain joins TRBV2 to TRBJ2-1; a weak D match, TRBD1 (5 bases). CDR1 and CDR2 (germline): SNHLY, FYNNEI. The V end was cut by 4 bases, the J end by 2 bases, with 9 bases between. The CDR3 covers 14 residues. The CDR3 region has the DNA TGTGCCAGCAGTGGAGACAGTACCTACAATGAGCAGTTCTTC. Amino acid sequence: CASSGDSTYNEQFF.

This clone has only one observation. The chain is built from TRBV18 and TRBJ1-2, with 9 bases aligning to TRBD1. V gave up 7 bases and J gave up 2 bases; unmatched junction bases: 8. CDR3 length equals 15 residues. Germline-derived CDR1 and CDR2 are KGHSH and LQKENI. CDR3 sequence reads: CASFPPTGGNYGYTF. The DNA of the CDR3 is TGTGCCAGCTTTCCACCTACAGGGGGCAACTATGGCTACACCTTC.

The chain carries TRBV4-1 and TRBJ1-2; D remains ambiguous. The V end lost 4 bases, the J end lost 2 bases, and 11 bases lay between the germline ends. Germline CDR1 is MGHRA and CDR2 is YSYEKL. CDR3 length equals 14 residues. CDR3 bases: TGCGCCAGCAGCCGCCAGCGAGACAACTATGGCTACACCTTC. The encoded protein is CASSRQRDNYGYTF.

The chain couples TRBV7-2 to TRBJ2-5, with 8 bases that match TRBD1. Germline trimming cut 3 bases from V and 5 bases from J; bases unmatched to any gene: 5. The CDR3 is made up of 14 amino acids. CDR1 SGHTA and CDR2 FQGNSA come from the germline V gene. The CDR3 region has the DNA TGTGCCAGCAGCTTTTCCCAGGGGGCGGAGACCCAGTACTTC. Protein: CASSFSQGAETQYF.